A selection of T cell receptor beta chains follows, all from one sample in a study of blood T cell repertoires in COVID-19. Repertoires were generated with immunoSEQ multiplex PCR, while TCRdb's copy carries only in-frame clones and drops some. In the table there are 150,000 to 160,000 clones, roughly four fifths of which are singletons. The sequencing input was peripheral blood. Receptor source: a man older than 75 with acute or convalescent COVID-19. Each CDR3 is given with its conserved first and last residue. The D gene is left open where the match is weak. Clone size is given for some rows only: seen once, a few or many times, or a class if the clone is expanded.

abundance: -
d_gene: -
j_gene: TRBJ1-2
v_gene: TRBV28
CDR3nt: TGTGCCAGCAGTTTGGGGACATACTATGGCTACACCTTC
CDR3aa: CASSLGTYYGYTF

abundance: -
d_gene: TRBD2
j_gene: TRBJ2-3
v_gene: TRBV20-1
CDR3nt: TGCAGTGCTAATGATGTACTAGCGGGGGGTACGCAGTATTTT
CDR3aa: CSANDVLAGGTQYF

abundance: -
d_gene: -
j_gene: TRBJ1-6
v_gene: TRBV25-1
CDR3nt: TGTGCCAGCAGTGGCCGAGGACGGGGGCCCCTCCACTTT
CDR3aa: CASSGRGRGPLHF

abundance: -
d_gene: TRBD1
j_gene: TRBJ1-1
v_gene: TRBV11-2
CDR3nt: TGTGCCAGCAGCTTAATCGGGACAGGGGCGGGTGGAGCTTTCTTT
CDR3aa: CASSLIGTGAGGAFF

abundance: once
d_gene: TRBD1
j_gene: TRBJ2-2
v_gene: TRBV5-1
CDR3nt: TGCGCCAGCAGCCGCACAGGGGGCGCCGACACCGGGGAGCTGTTTTTT
CDR3aa: CASSRTGGADTGELFF

abundance: -
d_gene: -
j_gene: TRBJ1-3
v_gene: TRBV6-5
CDR3nt: TGTGCCAGCAGTACAGGGATCAGAAACACCATATATTTT
CDR3aa: CASSTGIRNTIYF

abundance: few
d_gene: TRBD1
j_gene: TRBJ2-7
v_gene: TRBV7-9
CDR3nt: TGTGCCAGCCGCGTACCAGGGGGCAAAAACGAGCAGTACTTC
CDR3aa: CASRVPGGKNEQYF

abundance: -
d_gene: TRBD1
j_gene: TRBJ2-5
v_gene: TRBV5-1
CDR3nt: TGCGCCAGCACGACAGGGGGCAGGAGGGAGACCCAGTACTTC
CDR3aa: CASTTGGRRETQYF

abundance: -
d_gene: TRBD1
j_gene: TRBJ1-2
v_gene: TRBV29-1
CDR3nt: TGCAGCGTTGGCCAGGGGGGCTTAGAGGGCTACACCTTC
CDR3aa: CSVGQGGLEGYTF

abundance: -
d_gene: -
j_gene: TRBJ1-4
v_gene: TRBV2
CDR3nt: TGTGCCAGTGTGCGGGACCGGCTTGGTGAAAAACTGTTTTTT
CDR3aa: CASVRDRLGEKLFF

abundance: -
d_gene: TRBD2
j_gene: TRBJ2-3
v_gene: TRBV29-1
CDR3nt: TGCAGCGTTGACGGAGGACTAGCGGGGGGGGGTGATACGCAGTATTTT
CDR3aa: CSVDGGLAGGGDTQYF

abundance: -
d_gene: -
j_gene: TRBJ1-2
v_gene: TRBV4-3
CDR3nt: TGCGCCAGCAGCCAAACGATTCAGGGGCTCTATGGCTACACCTTC
CDR3aa: CASSQTIQGLYGYTF

abundance: -
d_gene: TRBD1
j_gene: TRBJ2-2
v_gene: TRBV6-2/TRBV6-3
CDR3nt: TGTGCCAGCAGTTCACAGGGGGCGGTCACCGGGGAGCTGTTTTTT
CDR3aa: CASSSQGAVTGELFF

abundance: -
d_gene: TRBD1
j_gene: TRBJ2-2
v_gene: TRBV2
CDR3nt: TGTGCCAGCAGTGACGTTGGTACAGGGGCTAACACCGGGGAGCTGTTTTTT
CDR3aa: CASSDVGTGANTGELFF

abundance: once
d_gene: TRBD1
j_gene: TRBJ2-2
v_gene: TRBV19
CDR3nt: TGTGCCAGTAGTACACAGGGGGATATAGCCGGGGAGCTGTTTTTT
CDR3aa: CASSTQGDIAGELFF

abundance: -
d_gene: -
j_gene: TRBJ2-3
v_gene: TRBV11-2
CDR3nt: TGTGCCAGCAGCTTAATGCAGGGTTCAGATACGCAGTATTTT
CDR3aa: CASSLMQGSDTQYF

abundance: -
d_gene: -
j_gene: TRBJ1-2
v_gene: TRBV4-3
CDR3nt: TGCGCCAGCAGCCAGGCGGGACTCTCAGGCGATGGCTACACCTTC
CDR3aa: CASSQAGLSGDGYTF

abundance: -
d_gene: TRBD1
j_gene: TRBJ2-5
v_gene: TRBV5-4
CDR3nt: TGTGCCAGCAGCGAAACCGGGACAGGTCAAGAGACCCAGTACTTC
CDR3aa: CASSETGTGQETQYF

abundance: few
d_gene: -
j_gene: TRBJ1-3
v_gene: TRBV6-5
CDR3nt: TGTGCCAGCAGTTACACAAGACAGGAGCGAAACACCATATATTTT
CDR3aa: CASSYTRQERNTIYF

abundance: -
d_gene: -
j_gene: TRBJ1-6
v_gene: TRBV11-3
CDR3nt: TGTGCCAGCAGCCAAAACACTCAGGTGTCACCCCTCCACTTT
CDR3aa: CASSQNTQVSPLHF

abundance: once
d_gene: TRBD1
j_gene: TRBJ1-2
v_gene: TRBV11-2
CDR3nt: TGTGCCAGCAGCTCGGGACAGTTCTATGGCTACACCTTC
CDR3aa: CASSSGQFYGYTF

abundance: -
d_gene: TRBD2
j_gene: TRBJ2-5
v_gene: TRBV5-1
CDR3nt: TGCGCCAGCAGAGCCGGGGGGGCCTTAGTGGAGACCCAGTACTTC
CDR3aa: CASRAGGALVETQYF

abundance: -
d_gene: -
j_gene: TRBJ2-5
v_gene: TRBV7-3
CDR3nt: TGTGCCAGCAGCTTCGACGGGGGAGAGACCCAGTACTTC
CDR3aa: CASSFDGGETQYF

abundance: -
d_gene: TRBD2
j_gene: TRBJ2-1
v_gene: TRBV30
CDR3nt: TGTGCCTGGGCGGGGGGGTACTCCTACAATGAGCAGTTCTTC
CDR3aa: CAWAGGYSYNEQFF

abundance: -
d_gene: -
j_gene: TRBJ1-5
v_gene: TRBV4-2
CDR3nt: TGTGCCAGCAGCCAAGGGTCTAGTAACAATCAGCCCCAGCATTTT
CDR3aa: CASSQGSSNNQPQHF

abundance: -
d_gene: -
j_gene: TRBJ2-7
v_gene: TRBV30
CDR3nt: TGTGCCTGGAGTGTAACGAGCGAGCAGTACTTC
CDR3aa: CAWSVTSEQYF

abundance: -
d_gene: -
j_gene: TRBJ1-2
v_gene: TRBV18
CDR3nt: TGTGCCAGCTCACCAGACTGGGGAGTTTATGGCTACACCTTC
CDR3aa: CASSPDWGVYGYTF

abundance: -
d_gene: -
j_gene: TRBJ2-2
v_gene: TRBV12-3/TRBV12-4
CDR3nt: TGTGCCAGCAGTCCGATTCGGACCGGGGAGCTGTTTTTT
CDR3aa: CASSPIRTGELFF

abundance: once
d_gene: TRBD1
j_gene: TRBJ2-7
v_gene: TRBV6-5
CDR3nt: TGTGCCAGCAGGGGGACAGGGTCCTACGAGCAGTACTTC
CDR3aa: CASRGTGSYEQYF

abundance: -
d_gene: TRBD1
j_gene: TRBJ1-2
v_gene: TRBV20-1
CDR3nt: TGCAGTGCTAGTCGAGAGACAGGGGTTTGGGGCTACACCTTC
CDR3aa: CSASRETGVWGYTF

abundance: -
d_gene: -
j_gene: TRBJ2-5
v_gene: TRBV6-2/TRBV6-3
CDR3nt: TGTGCCAGCAGTTTGCGTGGACTTCGACAAGAGACCCAGTACTTC
CDR3aa: CASSLRGLRQETQYF

abundance: -
d_gene: TRBD1
j_gene: TRBJ1-4
v_gene: TRBV19
CDR3nt: TGTGCCAGTAGGTCCGGGACAGGGGGCGAAAAACTGTTTTTT
CDR3aa: CASRSGTGGEKLFF

abundance: -
d_gene: -
j_gene: TRBJ1-1
v_gene: TRBV4-1
CDR3nt: TGCGCCAGCAGCCACCCGGGACACAAGAACACTGAAGCTTTCTTT
CDR3aa: CASSHPGHKNTEAFF

abundance: -
d_gene: TRBD1
j_gene: TRBJ2-5
v_gene: TRBV5-5
CDR3nt: TGTGCCAGCAGCTTGCGGACAGGGGGCACAGAGACCCAGTACTTC
CDR3aa: CASSLRTGGTETQYF

abundance: -
d_gene: TRBD1
j_gene: TRBJ2-3
v_gene: TRBV5-1
CDR3nt: TGCGCCAGCAGCCTGTCCGGGACAGATGTTTCAGATACGCAGTATTTT
CDR3aa: CASSLSGTDVSDTQYF

abundance: -
d_gene: -
j_gene: TRBJ1-4
v_gene: TRBV28
CDR3nt: TGTGCCAGCAGGTACAGGGTGGGAAATGAAAAACTGTTTTTT
CDR3aa: CASRYRVGNEKLFF

abundance: -
d_gene: TRBD2
j_gene: TRBJ2-1
v_gene: TRBV5-6
CDR3nt: TGTGCCAGCAGCTTGGAGACGAGCGGGGGGCCCTACAATGAGCAGTTCTTC
CDR3aa: CASSLETSGGPYNEQFF

abundance: -
d_gene: -
j_gene: TRBJ1-6
v_gene: TRBV6-1
CDR3nt: TGTGCCAGCAGTGAAGCGCGGGGTTTTCGGTCACCCCTCCACTTT
CDR3aa: CASSEARGFRSPLHF

abundance: many
d_gene: TRBD1
j_gene: TRBJ2-2
v_gene: TRBV18
CDR3nt: TGTGCCAGCTCCGGACAGGGGGACGTGACCGGGGAGCTGTTTTTT
CDR3aa: CASSGQGDVTGELFF

abundance: -
d_gene: TRBD1
j_gene: TRBJ2-2
v_gene: TRBV12-5
CDR3nt: TGTGCTAGTGGTTTAGGGACAGGGAACACCGGGGAGCTGTTTTTT
CDR3aa: CASGLGTGNTGELFF

abundance: -
d_gene: -
j_gene: TRBJ1-5
v_gene: TRBV5-6
CDR3nt: TGTGCCAGCAGCTTGGGAGGACAGTACAATCAGCCCCAGCATTTT
CDR3aa: CASSLGGQYNQPQHF

abundance: -
d_gene: TRBD1
j_gene: TRBJ1-5
v_gene: TRBV6-6
CDR3nt: TGTGCCAGCAGTCAACAGGGGCGGTGGACGTATAGCAATCAGCCCCAGCATTTT
CDR3aa: CASSQQGRWTYSNQPQHF

abundance: -
d_gene: TRBD2
j_gene: TRBJ2-5
v_gene: TRBV4-2
CDR3nt: TGTGCCAGCAGCCAAGGGGCGGTCCTAGCGGGTCCCACTTCCCAAGAGACCCAGTACTTC
CDR3aa: CASSQGAVLAGPTSQETQYF

abundance: -
d_gene: -
j_gene: TRBJ1-6
v_gene: TRBV9
CDR3nt: TGTGCCAGCAGCGTAGAGGGACAAAAAAATTCACCCCTCCACTTT
CDR3aa: CASSVEGQKNSPLHF

abundance: -
d_gene: TRBD2
j_gene: TRBJ2-5
v_gene: TRBV5-1
CDR3nt: TGCGCCAGCAGCCCCAACGGGGGGCAAGAGACCCAGTACTTC
CDR3aa: CASSPNGGQETQYF

abundance: once
d_gene: -
j_gene: TRBJ2-1
v_gene: TRBV12-5
CDR3nt: TGTGCTAGTGGTTTGGGTTCCCAATACAATGAGCAGTTCTTC
CDR3aa: CASGLGSQYNEQFF

abundance: -
d_gene: -
j_gene: TRBJ2-5
v_gene: TRBV30
CDR3nt: TGTGCCTGGAGTTCTTTTCAGGGCCCCCAGTACTTC
CDR3aa: CAWSSFQGPQYF

abundance: -
d_gene: TRBD1
j_gene: TRBJ1-2
v_gene: TRBV6-6
CDR3nt: TGTGCCAGCAGTCCGACAGGGTCCAATGGCTACACCTTC
CDR3aa: CASSPTGSNGYTF